This TCR beta chain was sequenced during a study of PD-1 blockade in mismatch repair-deficient tumors. Generated by immunoSEQ multiplex PCR, the TCRdb table keeps only in-frame clones and is missing some. Among 30,000 to 45,000 clones, roughly 88% were seen once, and the ten largest hold more than 1%. Broader study findings: Rapid post-treatment expansion, then contraction, generally preceding radiologic response, marked tumor-resident clones.

There are 16 residues in the CDR3. The germline V gene encodes CDR1 SGHDT and CDR2 YYEEEE. With 4 bases clipped from V and 6 bases from J, the junction kept 11 bases outside the gene matches. Note on this clone: Antigen specificity is unknown.

The sequence derives from an adult with mismatch repair-deficient cancer. The J gene is TRBJ2-2, the V gene TRBV5-6, with 8 bases identical to TRBD1. The sample here was PBMCs, taken roughly 40 weeks after starting pembrolizumab. This CDR3 reads CASSQQGAPFAGELFF. CDR3 bases: TGTGCCAGCAGCCAGCAGGGGGCTCCCTTCGCCGGGGAGCTGTTTTTT.